Listed here are 21 T cell receptor beta chains from one sample, sequenced in a study of blood T cell repertoires in COVID-19. Using immunoSEQ multiplex PCR, the repertoire was profiled, and TCRdb retains in-frame clones only, with some absent. Of about 130,000 clones detected, more than 80% appear once; the ten largest clones hold less than 5.5%. The sequenced sample was PBMCs or T cells enriched from blood (not recorded which). These receptors were collected from a man aged 45-65 years who had recovered from COVID-19.

The V gene is TRBV28, the J gene TRBJ1-4, with 10 bases aligning to TRBD1. Per the germline V gene, CDR1 is MDHEN and CDR2 is SYDVKM. With V trimmed by 6 bases and J by 7 bases, 11 bases remained unmatched. CDR3 length: 16 residues. DNA for the CDR3: TGTGCCAGCAGGGGCCGGGACAGGGGCAGGAGTGAAAAACTGTTTTTT. Encoded protein: CASRGRDRGRSEKLFF. Combining the CDR3 with reference TRBV28 and TRBJ1-4 gives the whole variable domain DVKVTQSSRYLVKRTGEKVFLECVQDMDHENMFWYRQDPGLGLRLIYFSYDVKMKEKGDIPEGYSVSREKKERFSLILESASTNQTSMYLCASRGRDRGRSEKLFFGSGTQLSVL.

V is TRBV11-2 and J is TRBJ2-1; D is ambiguous. V was pared by 1 base and J by 10 bases, with 14 bases between. The CDR3 contains 14 residues. Germline V gives CDR1 SGHAT, CDR2 FQNNGV. The CDR3 DNA sequence: TGTGCCAGCAGCTTAGTTCCCATCGGAGTCGAGCAGTTCTTC. Amino acids: CASSLVPIGVEQFF.

As concerns this clone: One junction end does not reproduce the germline sequence, and a read error may be involved. V is TRBV3-1 (or the pseudogene TRBV3-2) and J is TRBJ1-5; the D is unclear. Germline CDR1 and CDR2: LGHDT and YNNKEL (reference sequence). This CDR3 is 15 amino acids long. DNA of the CDR3: TGTGCCAGCAGCCAAGGGGTGTATAGCAATCAGCCCCAACATTTT. Translating it yields CASSQGVYSNQPQHF.

This chain links TRBV4-2 with TRBJ2-5, with D hard to call. V was trimmed by 4 bases and J by 3 bases, leaving 15 bases between them. CDR3 length: 15 amino acids. The germline V gene encodes CDR1 LGHNA and CDR2 YNFKEQ. CDR3 in amino acids: CASSLNSGLKETQYF. The CDR3 coding sequence is TGTGCCAGCAGCCTCAACTCGGGTTTGAAAGAGACCCAGTACTTC.

The V and J genes are TRBV5-1 and TRBJ2-1, with 9 bases matching TRBD2. CDR3 length: 15 residues. Germline lookup yields CDR1 SGHRS and CDR2 YFSETQ. Trimming at V came to 6 bases and at J to 4 bases, leaving 8 bases not matched to a gene. CDR3 DNA sequence: TGCGCCAGCACCAAGACTAGCGGAATATACAATGAGCAGTTCTTC. Residues: CASTKTSGIYNEQFF.

The V gene is TRBV10-3, the J gene TRBJ1-3; D not resolved. V was cut by 2 bases and J by 5 bases, with 7 bases left in between. Looked up from germline, CDR1 is ENHRY and CDR2 is SYGVKD. The CDR3 length is 13 residues. CDR3 nucleotide sequence: TGTGCCATCAGTGAGGGCCAAAGAAACACCATATATTTT. This sequence encodes CAISEGQRNTIYF.

This chain links TRBV7-2 with TRBJ2-5; D gene unclear. V lost 2 bases and J lost 4, with 11 bases in between. The CDR3 length is 14 residues. CDR1 is SGHTA, CDR2 FQGNSA, per germline. In DNA, the CDR3 is TGTGCCAGCAGCTTAAATCTAGTAGGAGAGACCCAGTACTTC. As protein: CASSLNLVGETQYF. Variable domain in full (rest from reference TRBV7-2 and TRBJ2-5): GAGVSQSPSNKVTEKGKDVELRCDPISGHTALYWYRQSLGQGLEFLIYFQGNSAPDKSGLPSDRFSAERTGGSVSTLTIQRTQQEDSAVYLCASSLNLVGETQYFGPGTRLLVL.

The V and J genes are TRBV5-8 and TRBJ1-2; TRBD1 might be the D (6 bases). The CDR3 is made up of 15 amino acids. CDR1 SGHTS and CDR2 YDEGEE come from the germline V gene. V lost 5 bases to trimming and J lost 2 bases, with 16 bases between them. CDR3 in DNA: TGTGCCAGCAGGTCCACAGGGATTCGGAACTATGGCTACACCTTC. This sequence encodes CASRSTGIRNYGYTF.

This chain joins TRBV5-1 and TRBJ1-6; 11 nucleotides align to TRBD1. This CDR3 is 15 amino acids long. V gave up 4 bases and J gave up 8 bases; unmatched junction bases: 5. Germline V gene lookup returns CDR1 SGHRS and CDR2 YFSETQ. CDR3 loop: CASSLRTGGDSPLHF. The CDR3 DNA follows: TGCGCCAGCAGCCTTCGGACAGGGGGCGATTCACCCCTCCACTTT.

This chain uses TRBV30 with TRBJ2-2; the D gene is possibly TRBD1 (6 bases). The CDR3 is 15 residues long. V lost 1 base and J 5 bases, leaving 14 bases between the germline ends. Germline V lookup: CDR1 GTSNPN, CDR2 SVGIG (reference sequence). The CDR3 region is CAWSGRGSGTGELFF. The CDR3 coding sequence is TGTGCCTGGAGTGGCAGGGGAAGCGGAACCGGGGAGCTGTTTTTT. The entire variable domain, with the rest obtained from reference TRBV30 and TRBJ2-2, is as follows: SQTIHQWPATLVQPVGSPLSLECTVEGTSNPNLYWYRQAAGRGLQLLFYSVGIGQISSEVPQNLSASRPQDRQFILSSKKLLLSDSGFYLCAWSGRGSGTGELFFGEGSRLTVL.

The rearrangement links TRBV18 to TRBJ2-5, with D tentatively TRBD1 (6 bases). Germline V gene lookup returns CDR1 KGHSH and CDR2 LQKENI. The CDR3 loop spans 15 amino acids. V dropped 3 bases and J dropped 4 bases, with 15 bases sitting between them. The CDR3 DNA reads as TGTGCCAGCTCACCCTACGGTACAGGGAGAGAGACCCAGTACTTC. Amino acid sequence: CASSPYGTGRETQYF.

V usage is TRBV7-3 and J usage is TRBJ1-5, with D tentatively TRBD1 (6 bases). Germline lookup yields CDR1 SGHTA and CDR2 FQGTGA. Trimming took 0 bases from V and 7 from J, leaving 16 bases between them. The CDR3 is made up of 16 amino acids. CDR3 sequence (DNA): TGTGCCAGCAGCTTAACACCGGGGGGGCTTTGGCAGCCCCAGCATTTT. Its translation is CASSLTPGGLWQPQHF.

The CDR3, as DNA: TGTGCCAGTTCCCAGAGGGGAACTAGCGGGGGGGCGGATACGCAGTATTTT. It is translated as CASSQRGTSGGADTQYF. The J gene is TRBJ2-3, the V gene TRBV28, with 13 bases aligning to TRBD2. This CDR3 spans 17 amino acids. With V trimmed by 9 bases and J by 6 bases, 15 bases remained unmatched. CDR1 and CDR2 (germline): MDHEN, SYDVKM.

The V gene is TRBV4-1, the J gene TRBJ1-2; D is unclear. V shed 0 bases and J shed 5 bases, with 10 bases lying between them. This CDR3 comprises 14 residues. Germline CDR1 and CDR2: MGHRA and YSYEKL. The CDR3 DNA reads TGCGCCAGCAGCCAAGATGAAGATCAGTATGGCTACACCTTC. Protein: CASSQDEDQYGYTF.

This chain connects TRBV19 to TRBJ1-1, with 9 bases fitting TRBD1. The CDR3 spans 15 residues. Germline-derived CDR1 and CDR2 are LNHDA and SQIVND (reference sequence). J lost 1 base, V lost 4 bases, and 4 bases had no gene match. For the CDR3, the DNA is TGTGCCAGTAGTAGGACAGGGGAGGGGAACACTGAAGCTTTCTTT. Its translation is CASSRTGEGNTEAFF.

This clone was observed once. This chain connects TRBV4-3 to TRBJ2-2; D might be TRBD2 (6 bases). Trimming took 2 bases from V and 1 from J, leaving 14 bases between them. Germline CDR1 and CDR2: LGHNA and YSLEER. The CDR3 contains 17 residues. CDR3 coding DNA: TGCGCCAGCAGCCAACGGGGGAGTAGCGGGAACACCGGGGAGCTGTTTTTT. Translated, it gives CASSQRGSSGNTGELFF.

V gene TRBV11-2 combines with J gene TRBJ1-6; no definite D call. This CDR3 has 11 amino acids. CDR1 is SGHAT and CDR2 is FQNNGV in the germline V gene. V lost 4 bases, J lost 8 bases, and 3 bases lay in between. CDR3 sequence reads: CASSSYSPLHF. The DNA of the CDR3 is TGTGCCAGCAGCTCCTATTCACCCCTCCACTTT.

The chain recombines TRBV5-4 with TRBJ2-3; no clear D. V was cut by 1 base and J by 6 bases, with 18 bases left in between. The CDR3 consists of 16 residues. Looked up from germline, CDR1 is SGHNT and CDR2 is YYREEE (reference sequence). The CDR3 DNA follows: TGTGCCAGCAGCTTGTTCCGACATAATAGTAGGGATACGCAGTATTTT. Its translation: CASSLFRHNSRDTQYF.

The genes are TRBV5-1 and TRBJ1-1, with D possibly TRBD1 on 5 matching bases. CDR1 is SGHRS, CDR2 YFSETQ, per germline. Trimming left V 1 base short and J 4 bases short, with 14 bases between. CDR3 length: 15 residues. The CDR3 is CASSLQGNPGTEAFF. The CDR3 DNA follows: TGCGCCAGCAGCTTGCAGGGCAACCCGGGCACTGAAGCTTTCTTT.

This chain connects TRBV7-9 to TRBJ2-1, with D possibly TRBD2 on 5 matching bases. V gave up 2 bases and J gave up 12 bases, with 8 bases separating them. The CDR3 sequence is 11 residues long. In germline, CDR1 is SEHNR, CDR2 FQNEAQ (reference sequence). The CDR3 DNA sequence: TGTGCCAGCAGCTTAAAGGCGGGGCAGTTCTTC. It codes for CASSLKAGQFF.

This chain joins TRBV19 and TRBJ1-1; D unresolved. This CDR3 is built from 18 residues. CDR1 is LNHDA and CDR2 is SQIVND in the germline V gene (reference sequence). Trimming removed 3 bases from V and 2 bases from J, with 22 bases in between. CDR3 in amino acids: CASSMVGGFSYGNTEAFF. In nucleotides, the CDR3 is TGTGCCAGTAGTATGGTAGGAGGGTTCAGTTATGGAAACACTGAAGCTTTCTTT.